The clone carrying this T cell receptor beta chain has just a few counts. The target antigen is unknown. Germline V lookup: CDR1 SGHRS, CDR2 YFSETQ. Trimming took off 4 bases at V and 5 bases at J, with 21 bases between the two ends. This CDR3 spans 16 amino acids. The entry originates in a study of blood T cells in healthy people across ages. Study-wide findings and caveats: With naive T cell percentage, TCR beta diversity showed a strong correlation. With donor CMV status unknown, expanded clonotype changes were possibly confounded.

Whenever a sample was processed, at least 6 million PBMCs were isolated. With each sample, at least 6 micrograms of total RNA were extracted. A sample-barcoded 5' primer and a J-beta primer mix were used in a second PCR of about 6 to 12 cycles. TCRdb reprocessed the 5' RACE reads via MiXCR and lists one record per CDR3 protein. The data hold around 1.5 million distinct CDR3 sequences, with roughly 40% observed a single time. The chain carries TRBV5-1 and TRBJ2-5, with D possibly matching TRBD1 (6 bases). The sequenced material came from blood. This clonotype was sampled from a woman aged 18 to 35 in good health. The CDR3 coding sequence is TGCGCCAGCAGCCAAACACCACAGGGAATCTGGGAGACCCAGTACTTC. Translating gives CASSQTPQGIWETQYF.